Shown below are 4 T cell receptor beta chains from a single sample sequenced in a study of Graves' ophthalmopathy and Graves' hyperthyroidism. Amplifying from RNA transcripts, the study obtained TCR beta CDR3 regions. RT-PCR in the first round used HTBI primers; a second-round multiplex PCR followed. TCRdb redid the calling of the multiplex PCR reads with MiXCR, one entry per CDR3 protein. The repertoire consists of 240,000 or so distinct CDR3 sequences, with around 45% occurring once and the leading ten covering roughly half. Sequences were obtained from peripheral blood. The receptors were sampled from an adult man with Graves' ophthalmopathy.

In this sample, this clonotype turned up a few times. J is TRBJ2-7 and V is TRBV7-2; a possible D gene is TRBD1 (6 bases). Germline loops: CDR1 SGHTA, CDR2 FQGNSA. The CDR3 is 16 amino acids. Trimming took off 2 bases at V and 4 bases at J, with 18 bases between the two ends. The CDR3, as DNA: TGTGCCAGCAGCTTAAGGAAGGACAGAGAGTATTACGAGCAGTACTTC. It is translated as CASSLRKDREYYEQYF.

The chain recombines TRBV11-2 with TRBJ1-1; 7 bases fit TRBD1. The CDR3 runs to 15 residues. V trimming: 2 bases; J trimming: 6 bases; junction bases outside the gene matches: 9. Germline CDR1 reads SGHAT; CDR2 reads FQNNGV. In DNA form, the CDR3 reads TGTGCCAGCAGCTTAAACACCGGGACAGCATCTGAAGCTTTCTTT. Protein product: CASSLNTGTASEAFF. Full variable domain (rest looked up from reference TRBV11-2 and TRBJ1-1): EAGVAQSPRYKIIEKRQSVAFWCNPISGHATLYWYQQILGQGPKLLIQFQNNGVVDDSQLPKDRFSAERLKGVDSTLKIQPAKLEDSAVYLCASSLNTGTASEAFFGQGTRLTVV.

This chain connects TRBV7-3 to TRBJ1-1; 10 bases fit TRBD1. This CDR3 comprises 13 residues. Unmatched junction bases numbered 6, after V lost 3 bases and J lost 11 bases. CDR1 and CDR2 (germline): SGHTA, FQGTGA. CDR3 sequence reads: CASSFRDRGYAFF. The CDR3 DNA reads as TGTGCCAGCAGCTTCCGGGACAGGGGATATGCTTTCTTT.

This clonotype was observed a few times. This rearrangement joins TRBV15 to TRBJ2-5; D gene unclear. Trimming stripped 5 bases from V and 5 bases from J, with 9 bases between. The CDR3 is made up of 12 amino acids. The germline gives CDR1 LNHNV, CDR2 YYDKDF (reference sequence). CDR3 loop: CATSLDGETQYF. CDR3 sequence (DNA): TGTGCCACCAGCTTGGACGGGGAGACCCAGTACTTC. The full variable domain, in which reference TRBV15 and TRBJ2-5 provide the parts outside the CDR3, is DAMVIQNPRYQVTQFGKPVTLSCSQTLNHNVMYWYQQKSSQAPKLLFHYYDKDFNNEADTPDNFQSRRPNTSFCFLDIRSPGLGDTAMYLCATSLDGETQYFGPGTRLLVL.